The text below deals with one T cell receptor beta chain. Assay used: immunoSEQ multiplex PCR; TCRdb lists only in-frame clones, some missing. The sample records about 150,000 clones, more than 80% being singletons. This entry belongs to a study of blood T cell repertoires in COVID-19. There are 16 residues in the CDR3. Trimming pared 1 base from V and 10 bases from J, leaving 23 bases between. CDR1 is SGHDT and CDR2 is YYEEEE in the germline V gene. The sequence derives from a woman aged 40-49 years with acute or convalescent COVID-19. The V call is TRBV5-6, the J call TRBJ2-5, with a tentative D call TRBD2 (6 bases). The sequencing sample was made of peripheral blood. Written as DNA, the CDR3 is TGTGCCAGCAGCTTGCGGTTAGCGACTAGTACCCCTAACCAGTACTTC. Its translation is CASSLRLATSTPNQYF.